One and the same sample provided the 15 T cell receptor beta chains below, sequenced in a study of blood T cell repertoires in COVID-19. Profiled with immunoSEQ multiplex PCR; TCRdb holds only in-frame clones, not every one. The repertoire includes about 53,000 clones, about 91% of them detected once, and roughly 5.3% sits in the top ten. The sample taken for sequencing was peripheral blood. The receptors were gathered from a man aged 55 to 70 with active COVID-19.

CDR3 DNA sequence: TGTGCCAGCAGCGTAGGGCCCGGGACTAGCGGGGTAGACGGGGAGCTGTTTTTT. Its protein is CASSVGPGTSGVDGELFF. J is TRBJ2-2 and V is TRBV9; 13 bases agree with TRBD2. Trimming cost V 0 bases and J 7 bases; bases outside gene matches: 9. The CDR3 loop spans 18 amino acids. Per the germline V gene, CDR1 is SGDLS and CDR2 is YYNGEE.

The V gene is TRBV7-3, the J gene TRBJ2-3, with 7 bases lining up with TRBD1. CDR3 length equals 14 residues. The germline gives CDR1 SGHTA, CDR2 FQGTGA. V lost 4 bases and J lost 6; bases outside the gene matches: 7. The CDR3 coding sequence is TGTGCCAGCAGCTCCACCCTACAGGGGGATACGCAGTATTTT. Translated: CASSSTLQGDTQYF.

V is TRBV7-8 and J is TRBJ1-5, with 8 bases fitting TRBD1. V gave up 3 bases and J gave up 2 bases; unmatched junction bases: 6. CDR1 and CDR2 from the germline V gene are SGHVS and FQNEAQ. This CDR3 is built from 16 residues. In DNA form, the CDR3 reads TGTGCCAGCAGCTTTCAGGGGGCGCGTGGCAATCAGCCCCAGCATTTT. Protein sequence: CASSFQGARGNQPQHF.

The gene calls are TRBV28 and TRBJ1-1; D possibly corresponds to TRBD1 (5 bases). V was cut by 3 bases and J by 1 base, with 9 bases left in between. The CDR3 length is 14 residues. Germline V lookup: CDR1 MDHEN, CDR2 SYDVKM. CDR3 bases: TGTGCCAGCAGTTTCACCGGGGGGAACACTGAAGCTTTCTTT. This codes for CASSFTGGNTEAFF.

The J gene is TRBJ2-3, the V gene TRBV18; perhaps TRBD2 as D (5 bases). Trimming removed 4 bases from V and 11 bases from J, with 13 bases in between. The CDR3 totals 12 residues. Germline V gives CDR1 KGHSH, CDR2 LQKENI. CDR3 sequence reads: CASSLATDGQYF. The CDR3, as DNA: TGTGCCAGCTCACTAGCGACGGATGGGCAGTATTTT.

J is TRBJ2-1 and V is TRBV11-1, with D possibly being TRBD1 (5 bases). The CDR3 is made up of 12 amino acids. Deletions cut 5 bases from V and 9 bases from J, with 11 bases between. Germline lookup yields CDR1 SGHAT and CDR2 FQDESV (reference sequence). The CDR3 reads CASSPGSPEQFF. The CDR3 DNA sequence: TGTGCCAGCAGCCCAGGGTCCCCTGAGCAGTTCTTC.

This chain joins TRBV7-2 and TRBJ2-5; D is uncertain. In germline, CDR1 is SGHTA, CDR2 FQGNSA. The length of the CDR3 is 13 residues. V was clipped by 1 base and J by 0 bases, with 3 bases between them. Written as DNA, the CDR3 is TGTGCCAGCAGCTTAGGCGACCAAGAGACCCAGTACTTC. Translated: CASSLGDQETQYF.

DNA for the CDR3: TGTGCCAGCAGTTACTCATACTCTGGGGCCAACGTCCTGACTTTC. Translation gives CASSYSYSGANVLTF. The chain employs TRBV6-6 and TRBJ2-6; D uncertain. CDR1 and CDR2 (germline): MNHNY, SVGAGI (reference sequence). Trimming pared 0 bases from V and 0 bases from J, leaving 3 bases between. There are 15 residues in the CDR3.

This clone has a single count. CDR3 sequence: CASSPARSGKGEEQFF. The CDR3 nucleotides read TGTGCCAGCAGCCCCGCCCGCAGCGGGAAAGGCGAAGAGCAGTTCTTC. The rearrangement joins TRBV7-3 to TRBJ2-1, with 7 nucleotides matching TRBD2. Germline loops: CDR1 SGHTA, CDR2 FQGTGA. After removal of 5 bases from V and 10 bases from J, the junction contained 17 bases not matched to a gene. The CDR3 length is 16 residues.

The rearrangement uses TRBV11-2 and TRBJ2-4, with a possible D match to TRBD2 (6 bases). From germline, CDR1 is SGHAT and CDR2 FQNNGV. V lost 1 base, J lost 7 bases, and 14 bases lay in between. The CDR3 sequence is 15 residues long. The CDR3 nucleotides are TGTGCCAGCAGCTTAGCTCGGCAGACTAGGAACATTCAGTACTTC. It is translated as CASSLARQTRNIQYF.

A single count supports this clone. The chain's CDR3 is CASRQDSQMNTEAFF. CDR3 DNA sequence: TGTGCCAGCAGACAGGACAGCCAGATGAACACTGAAGCTTTCTTT. V and J are TRBV4-2 and TRBJ1-1; possible D gene TRBD1, 6 bases. Germline V gene sequence: CDR1 LGHNA, CDR2 YNFKEQ. CDR3 size: 15 residues. The V gene lost 6 bases and the J gene lost 0 bases, with 14 bases spanning the gap.

The CDR3 spells CAISSSGRADEQYF. The CDR3, as DNA: TGTGCCATCAGCTCTAGCGGGAGGGCTGACGAGCAGTACTTC. V gene TRBV10-3 combines with J gene TRBJ2-7; 12 bases are a match to TRBD2. CDR1 is ENHRY and CDR2 is SYGVKD in the germline V gene. The CDR3 has 14 residues. The V segment lost 6 bases and the J segment 5 bases; nucleotides outside the gene matches: 5.

The chain employs TRBV2 and TRBJ1-1; TRBD1 might be the D (5 bases). Germline assignment: CDR1 SNHLY and CDR2 FYNNEI. With 7 bases removed from V and 4 bases from J, the gap between germline ends came to 13 bases. The length of the CDR3 is 13 residues. The CDR3 loop reads CASKTGGPTEAFF. In nucleotides, the CDR3 is TGTGCCAGCAAAACGGGGGGACCCACTGAAGCTTTCTTT.

The gene calls are TRBV5-1 and TRBJ2-5; possible D gene TRBD2, 6 bases. This CDR3 contains 15 residues. The ends were cut back, 6 bases at V and 5 bases at J, with 20 bases in the middle. CDR1 and CDR2 (germline): SGHRS, YFSETQ. The CDR3 loop is CASIRGRGSEETQYF. CDR3 nucleotide sequence: TGCGCCAGCATACGAGGGCGGGGCTCCGAGGAGACCCAGTACTTC. The full variable domain, completed using reference TRBV5-1 and TRBJ2-5, is KAGVTQTPRYLIKTRGQQVTLSCSPISGHRSVSWYQQTPGQGLQFLFEYFSETQRNKGNFPGRFSGRQFSNSRSEMNVSTLELGDSALYLCASIRGRGSEETQYFGPGTRLLVL.

This chain links TRBV7-2 with TRBJ1-3; D gene ambiguous. The CDR3 length is 14 residues. Trimming left V 0 bases short and J 3 bases short, with 6 bases between. Germline V gene sequence: CDR1 SGHTA, CDR2 FQGNSA. DNA for the CDR3: TGTGCCAGCAGCTTAGCAGGGAGTGGAAACACCATATATTTT. Its translation is CASSLAGSGNTIYF.